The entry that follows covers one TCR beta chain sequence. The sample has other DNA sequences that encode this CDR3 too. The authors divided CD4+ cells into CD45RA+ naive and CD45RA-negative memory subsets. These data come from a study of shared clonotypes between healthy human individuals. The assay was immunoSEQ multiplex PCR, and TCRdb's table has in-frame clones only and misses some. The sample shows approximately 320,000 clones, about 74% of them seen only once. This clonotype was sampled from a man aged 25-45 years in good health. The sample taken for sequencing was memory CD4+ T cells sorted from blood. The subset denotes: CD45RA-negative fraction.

The CDR3 region has the DNA TGTGCCAGCAGTACACCAGGGGGCAGCTACGAGCAGTACTTC. Its protein product is CASSTPGGSYEQYF. The chain couples TRBV6-5 to TRBJ2-7; the match to TRBD1 covers 8 bases. Germline loops: CDR1 MNHEY, CDR2 SVGAGI. J was trimmed by 3 bases and V by 5 bases; bases with no gene match: 6. CDR3 length: 14 amino acids.